The sequence of this TCR beta chain was determined in a study of patients with pleural tuberculosis. V trimming: 6 bases; J trimming: 6 bases; junction bases outside the gene matches: 8. The CDR3 extends over 14 amino acids. The V gene's germline CDR1 is LNHDA and CDR2 SQIVND (reference sequence). TCRdb redid the calling of the reads with MiXCR, one entry per CDR3 protein. This table has about 50,000 distinct CDR3 sequences, about 7.3% appearing once. The chain joins TRBV19 to TRBJ1-1; 9 bases agree with TRBD1. The receptor's source is a human donor with pleural tuberculosis. CDR3 bases: TGTGCCAGTAGCCTCACAGGGGGCTTTCCTGAAGCTTTCTTT. Its protein is CASSLTGGFPEAFF.